The clone carrying this T cell receptor (beta chain) was seen a few times. Its specificity is not known. Libraries of bulk TCR were made by previously described methods (with listed TCR primers). TCRdb reanalysed the PCR reads using MiXCR and keeps one entry per CDR3 protein. The table shows a few hundred thousand distinct CDR3 sequences, with 20% to 25% occurring only once. Investigators produced naive CD8 libraries from approximately 20,000 to 1,000,000 sorted cells, drawing on 10%, 30% or 50% RNA. The data are from a study of molecular identifiers for immune sequencing clone quantification. General study findings and limits: Effector cells kept over 98% of their molecules in clones above 20 RNA copies, while naive cells kept under 1% there.

Sequencing was done on a sample of naive CD8+ T cells from blood, with Jurkat cell RNA spiked in. As to subset: FACS-sorted CD8+CD4-CCR7+CD45RA+ naive T cells. The source of this sequence is a human donor in good health. Some libraries in this study had Jurkat cell RNA spiked in.

CDR3 amino acids: CSARGLISGNTIYF. DNA of the CDR3: TGCAGTGCTAGAGGACTGATCTCTGGAAACACCATATATTTT. The rearrangement links TRBV20-1 to TRBJ1-3; D unclear. This CDR3 spans 14 amino acids. Germline assignment: CDR1 DFQATT and CDR2 SNEGSKA (reference sequence). V lost 1 base to trimming and J lost 0 bases, with 7 bases between them.